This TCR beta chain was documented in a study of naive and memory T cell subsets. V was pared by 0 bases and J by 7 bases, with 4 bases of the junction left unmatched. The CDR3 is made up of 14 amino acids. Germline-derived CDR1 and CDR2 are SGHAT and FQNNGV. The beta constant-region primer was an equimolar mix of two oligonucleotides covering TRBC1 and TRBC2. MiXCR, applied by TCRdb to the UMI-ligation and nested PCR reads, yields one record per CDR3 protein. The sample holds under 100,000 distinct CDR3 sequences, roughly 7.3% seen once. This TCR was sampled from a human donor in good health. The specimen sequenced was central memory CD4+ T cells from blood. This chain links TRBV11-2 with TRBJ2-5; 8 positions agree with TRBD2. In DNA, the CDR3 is TGTGCCAGCAGCTTAGAGGGACTAGTAGGGACCCAGTACTTC. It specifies CASSLEGLVGTQYF.